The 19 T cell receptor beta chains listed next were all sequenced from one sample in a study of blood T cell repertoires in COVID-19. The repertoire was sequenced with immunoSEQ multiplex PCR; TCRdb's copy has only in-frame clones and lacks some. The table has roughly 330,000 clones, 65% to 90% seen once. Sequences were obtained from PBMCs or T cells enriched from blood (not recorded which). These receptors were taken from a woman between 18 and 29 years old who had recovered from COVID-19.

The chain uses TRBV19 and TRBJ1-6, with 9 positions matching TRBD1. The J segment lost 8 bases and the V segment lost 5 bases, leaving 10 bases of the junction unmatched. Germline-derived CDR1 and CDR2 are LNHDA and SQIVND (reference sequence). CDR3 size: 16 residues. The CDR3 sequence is CASSPTGGFVDSPLHF. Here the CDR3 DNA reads TGTGCCAGTAGTCCAACAGGGGGCTTCGTTGATTCACCCCTCCACTTT.

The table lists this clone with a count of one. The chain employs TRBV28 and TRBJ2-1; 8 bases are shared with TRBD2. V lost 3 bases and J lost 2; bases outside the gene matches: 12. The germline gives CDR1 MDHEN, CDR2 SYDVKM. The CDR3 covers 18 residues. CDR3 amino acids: CASSFSSGILIPYNEQFF. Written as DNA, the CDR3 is TGTGCCAGCAGTTTTAGTAGCGGGATCCTGATCCCCTACAATGAGCAGTTCTTC.

CDR3 in amino acids: CASSLPGVDSPLHF. For the CDR3, the DNA is TGTGCCAGCAGTTTACCCGGGGTGGACTCACCCCTCCACTTT. The chain employs TRBV28 and TRBJ1-6; D gene ambiguous. Germline assignment: CDR1 MDHEN and CDR2 SYDVKM. V shed 2 bases and J shed 10 bases, with 12 bases lying between them. The CDR3 totals 14 residues. Full variable domain (remainder filled in from reference TRBV28 and TRBJ1-6): DVKVTQSSRYLVKRTGEKVFLECVQDMDHENMFWYRQDPGLGLRLIYFSYDVKMKEKGDIPEGYSVSREKKERFSLILESASTNQTSMYLCASSLPGVDSPLHFGNGTRLTVT.

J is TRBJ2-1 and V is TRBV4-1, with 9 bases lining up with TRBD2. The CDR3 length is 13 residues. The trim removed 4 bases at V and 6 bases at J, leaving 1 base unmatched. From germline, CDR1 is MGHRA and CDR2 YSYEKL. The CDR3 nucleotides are TGCGCCAGCAGCCCGGGACTAGCCAATGAGCAGTTCTTC. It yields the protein CASSPGLANEQFF.

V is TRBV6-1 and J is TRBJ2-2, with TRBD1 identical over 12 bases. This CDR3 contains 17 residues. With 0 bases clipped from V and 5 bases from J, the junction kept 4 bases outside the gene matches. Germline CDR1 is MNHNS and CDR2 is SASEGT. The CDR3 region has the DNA TGTGCCAGCAGTGAAGCGCCGGGACAGGGGGCGACCGGGGAGCTGTTTTTT. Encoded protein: CASSEAPGQGATGELFF.

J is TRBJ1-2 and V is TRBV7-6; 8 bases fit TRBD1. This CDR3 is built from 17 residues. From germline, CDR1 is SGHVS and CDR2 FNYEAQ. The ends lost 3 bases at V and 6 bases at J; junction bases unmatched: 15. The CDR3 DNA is TGTGCCAGCAGCTTCCTAGTAAATGGACAGGGCCTTGATGGCTACACCTTC. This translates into CASSFLVNGQGLDGYTF.

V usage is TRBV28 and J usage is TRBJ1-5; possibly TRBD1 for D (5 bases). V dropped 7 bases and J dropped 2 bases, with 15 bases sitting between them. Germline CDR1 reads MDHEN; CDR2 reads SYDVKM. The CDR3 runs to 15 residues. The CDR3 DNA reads TGTGCCAGCATCCAGAGGGGAGGGGGCAATCAGCCCCAGCATTTT. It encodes CASIQRGGGNQPQHF.

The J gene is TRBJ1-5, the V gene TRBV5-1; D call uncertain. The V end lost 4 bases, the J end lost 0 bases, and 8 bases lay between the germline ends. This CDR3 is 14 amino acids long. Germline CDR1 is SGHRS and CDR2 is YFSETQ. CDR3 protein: CASSPGVSNQPQHF. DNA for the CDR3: TGCGCCAGCAGCCCGGGAGTTAGCAATCAGCCCCAGCATTTT.

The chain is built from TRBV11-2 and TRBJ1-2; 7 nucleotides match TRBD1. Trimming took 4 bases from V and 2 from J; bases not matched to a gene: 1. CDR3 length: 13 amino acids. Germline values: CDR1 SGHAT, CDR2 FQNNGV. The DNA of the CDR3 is TGTGCCAGCAGCTCGACAGGGAACTATGGCTACACCTTC. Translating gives CASSSTGNYGYTF.

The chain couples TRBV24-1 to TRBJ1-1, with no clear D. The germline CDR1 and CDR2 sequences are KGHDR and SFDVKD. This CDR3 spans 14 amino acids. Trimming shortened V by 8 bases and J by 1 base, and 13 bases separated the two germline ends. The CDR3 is CATTPQEPNTEAFF. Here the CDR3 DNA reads TGTGCCACCACCCCTCAGGAACCGAACACTGAAGCTTTCTTT.

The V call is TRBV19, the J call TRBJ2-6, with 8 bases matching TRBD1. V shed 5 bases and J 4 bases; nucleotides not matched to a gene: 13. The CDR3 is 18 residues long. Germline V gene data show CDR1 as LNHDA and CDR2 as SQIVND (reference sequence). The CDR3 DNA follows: TGTGCCAGTAGTTCCCAGGGGCAGGGGGCCGCAGGGGCCAACGTCCTGACTTTC. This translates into CASSSQGQGAAGANVLTF.

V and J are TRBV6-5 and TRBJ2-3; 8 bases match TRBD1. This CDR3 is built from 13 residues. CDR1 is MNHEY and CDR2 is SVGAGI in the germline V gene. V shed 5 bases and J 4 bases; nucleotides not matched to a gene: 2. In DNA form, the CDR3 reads TGTGCCAGCAGTAAGACAGGGGCAGATACGCAGTATTTT. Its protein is CASSKTGADTQYF.

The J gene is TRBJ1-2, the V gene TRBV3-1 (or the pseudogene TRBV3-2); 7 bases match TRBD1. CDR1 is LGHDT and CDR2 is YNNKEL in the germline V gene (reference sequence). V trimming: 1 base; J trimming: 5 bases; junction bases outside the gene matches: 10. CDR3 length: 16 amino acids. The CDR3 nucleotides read TGTGCCAGCAGCCAAGGCGCCCAGGGGGGAGAGTATGGCTACACCTTC. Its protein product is CASSQGAQGGEYGYTF.

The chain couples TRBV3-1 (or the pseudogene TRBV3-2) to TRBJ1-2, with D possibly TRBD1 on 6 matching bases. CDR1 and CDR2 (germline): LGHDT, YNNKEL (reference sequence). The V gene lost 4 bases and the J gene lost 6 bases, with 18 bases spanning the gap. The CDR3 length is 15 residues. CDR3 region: CASSLRDITRNGYTF. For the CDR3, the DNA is TGTGCCAGCAGCCTCCGGGACATAACAAGAAATGGCTACACCTTC.

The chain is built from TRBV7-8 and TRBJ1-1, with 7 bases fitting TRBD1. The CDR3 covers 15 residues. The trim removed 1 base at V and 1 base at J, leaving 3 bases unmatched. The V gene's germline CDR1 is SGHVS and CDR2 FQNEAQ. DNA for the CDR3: TGTGCCAGCAGCTTAGTAGCAGGGGGGAACACTGAAGCTTTCTTT. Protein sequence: CASSLVAGGNTEAFF. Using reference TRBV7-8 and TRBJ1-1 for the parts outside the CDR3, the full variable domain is GAGVSQSPRYKVAKRGQDVALRCDPISGHVSLFWYQQALGQGPEFLTYFQNEAQLDKSGLPSDRFFAERPEGSVSTLKIQRTQQEDSAVYLCASSLVAGGNTEAFFGQGTRLTVV.

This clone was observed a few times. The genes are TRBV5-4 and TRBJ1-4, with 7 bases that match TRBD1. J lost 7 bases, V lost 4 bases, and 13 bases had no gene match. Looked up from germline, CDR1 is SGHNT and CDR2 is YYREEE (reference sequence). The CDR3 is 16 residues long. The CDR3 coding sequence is TGTGCCAGCAGCGGGGGAGGAGGGGGCGCTACTGAAAAACTGTTTTTT. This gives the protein CASSGGGGGATEKLFF. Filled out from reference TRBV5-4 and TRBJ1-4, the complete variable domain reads ETGVTQSPTHLIKTRGQQVTLRCSSQSGHNTVSWYQQALGQGPQFIFQYYREEENGRGNFPPRFSGLQFPNYSSELNVNALELDDSALYLCASSGGGGGATEKLFFGSGTQLSVL.

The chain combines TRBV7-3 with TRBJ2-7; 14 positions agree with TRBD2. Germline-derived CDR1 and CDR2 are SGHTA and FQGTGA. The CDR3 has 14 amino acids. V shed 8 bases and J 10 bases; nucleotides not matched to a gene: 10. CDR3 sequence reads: CASSGGLAGEHQYF. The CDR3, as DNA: TGTGCCAGCTCCGGGGGACTAGCGGGAGAACATCAGTACTTC.

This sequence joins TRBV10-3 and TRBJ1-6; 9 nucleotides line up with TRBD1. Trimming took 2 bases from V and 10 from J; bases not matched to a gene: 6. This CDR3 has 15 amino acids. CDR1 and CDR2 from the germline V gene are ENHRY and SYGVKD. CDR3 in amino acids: CAISETQGAASPLHF. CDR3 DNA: TGTGCCATCAGTGAGACACAGGGGGCGGCGTCACCCCTCCACTTT.

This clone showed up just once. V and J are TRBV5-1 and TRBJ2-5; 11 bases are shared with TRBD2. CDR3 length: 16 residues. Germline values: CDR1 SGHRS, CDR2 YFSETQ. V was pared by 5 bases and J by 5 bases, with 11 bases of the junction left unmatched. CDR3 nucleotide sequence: TGCGCCAGCAGACCCAGTAGCGGGGGGGCCGGGGAGACCCAGTACTTC. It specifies CASRPSSGGAGETQYF.